The 19 T cell receptor beta chains listed next were all sequenced from one sample in a study of blood T cells in healthy people across ages. A second 7 to 11 cycle PCR used barcoded and J-beta primers. TCRdb used MiXCR to reprocess the 5' RACE reads, holding one entry per CDR3 protein. The table shows 1,500,000 or so distinct CDR3 sequences, with around 55% occurring only once. The sample comprised blood. All receptors come from a man between 18 and 29 years old in good health.

The rearrangement joins TRBV10-3 to TRBJ2-1; the match to TRBD2 covers 7 bases. Germline CDR1 is ENHRY and CDR2 is SYGVKD. This CDR3 contains 16 residues. V lost 8 bases to trimming and J lost 8 bases; unmatched junction nucleotides: 18. DNA of the CDR3: TGTGCCATCCAACCAACCCTAGCGGCCTCTAGGTATGAGCAGTTCTTC. Residues: CAIQPTLAASRYEQFF.

In this sample, this clonotype turned up once. V usage is TRBV2 and J usage is TRBJ1-6; D might be TRBD1 (6 bases). The germline V and J ends were trimmed by 3 bases and 7 bases, with 13 bases remaining between them. The germline gives CDR1 SNHLY, CDR2 FYNNEI. The CDR3 has 15 amino acids. The CDR3 protein is CASSEGALLNSPLHF. In nucleotides, the CDR3 is TGTGCCAGCAGTGAGGGGGCCCTCCTAAATTCACCCCTCCACTTT.

This sequence joins TRBV20-1 and TRBJ2-7, with 9 nucleotides matching TRBD1. Germline V lookup: CDR1 DFQATT, CDR2 SNEGSKA (reference sequence). V gave up 0 bases and J gave up 3 bases; unmatched junction bases: 9. The CDR3 has 16 residues. In DNA, the CDR3 is TGCAGTGCTAGAGATCGCCTTGGGACAGGGAGCTACGAGCAGTACTTC. Translating gives CSARDRLGTGSYEQYF.

The V and J genes are TRBV10-3 and TRBJ2-7, with D possibly called TRBD1 or TRBD2 (5 bases each). V was pared by 0 bases and J by 4 bases, with 16 bases between. Germline loops: CDR1 ENHRY, CDR2 SYGVKD. The CDR3 is made up of 16 amino acids. This CDR3 reads CAISESEGSGSYEQYF. DNA for the CDR3: TGTGCCATCAGTGAGTCTGAGGGGTCAGGGAGTTACGAGCAGTACTTC.

The chain couples TRBV20-1 to TRBJ2-7; 9 bases match TRBD2. Trimming cost V 1 base and J 3 bases; bases outside gene matches: 10. CDR1 is DFQATT, CDR2 SNEGSKA, per germline (reference sequence). The CDR3 consists of 16 residues. DNA for the CDR3: TGCAGTGCTAGAGGGGTCCGGTTGACTAGCGGCTACGAGCAGTACTTC. Translation gives CSARGVRLTSGYEQYF.

This clonotype was picked up a small number of times. The V and J genes are TRBV6-2 or TRBV6-3 and TRBJ2-7; 9 nucleotides align to TRBD1. The germline gives CDR1 MNHEY, CDR2 SVGEGT. This CDR3 has 14 amino acids. V gave up 2 bases and J gave up 4 bases; unmatched junction bases: 3. The CDR3 nucleotides are TGTGCCAGCAGTTACCAGGACAGGGGATACGAGCAGTACTTC. Translating it yields CASSYQDRGYEQYF.

The chain couples TRBV7-2 to TRBJ2-1; no definite D call. V was cut by 1 base and J by 0 bases, with 7 bases left in between. This CDR3 spans 15 amino acids. In germline, CDR1 is SGHTA, CDR2 FQGNSA. The CDR3: CASSLGAFSYNEQFF. CDR3 nucleotides: TGTGCCAGCAGCTTAGGGGCGTTCTCCTACAATGAGCAGTTCTTC. Combining the CDR3 with reference TRBV7-2 and TRBJ2-1 gives the whole variable domain GAGVSQSPSNKVTEKGKDVELRCDPISGHTALYWYRQSLGQGLEFLIYFQGNSAPDKSGLPSDRFSAERTGGSVSTLTIQRTQQEDSAVYLCASSLGAFSYNEQFFGPGTRLTVL.

This clonotype has only a few counts. The V and J genes are TRBV29-1 and TRBJ2-7; no firm D call. Germline CDR1 SQVTM, CDR2 ANQGSEA. V lost 4 bases to trimming and J lost 3 bases, with 16 bases between them. The CDR3 is 14 amino acids. Here the CDR3 reads CSVVVTRNGYEQYF. CDR3 sequence (DNA): TGCAGCGTTGTCGTTACCCGGAACGGCTACGAGCAGTACTTC.

The J gene is TRBJ2-7, the V gene TRBV29-1; no firm D call. The germline V gene encodes CDR1 SQVTM and CDR2 ANQGSEA. The CDR3 has 13 amino acids. V lost 4 bases, J lost 0 bases, and 10 bases lay in between. The CDR3 nucleotides are TGCAGCGTTGGGGTTTCATCCTCCTACGAGCAGTACTTC. Protein product: CSVGVSSSYEQYF.

The gene calls are TRBV7-3 and TRBJ2-3; D may correspond to TRBD1 or TRBD2 (5 bases each). The CDR3 spans 16 residues. Trimming stripped 2 bases from V and 0 bases from J, with 12 bases between. Germline V lookup: CDR1 SGHTA, CDR2 FQGTGA. The DNA of the CDR3 is TGTGCCAGCAGCTTAGGCCGCGAGGGGAGCACAGATACGCAGTATTTT. It yields the protein CASSLGREGSTDTQYF.

This chain connects TRBV10-3 to TRBJ2-3, with D uncertain. The CDR3 covers 14 residues. The germline V gene has CDR1 ENHRY and CDR2 SYGVKD. V was cut by 6 bases and J by 1 base, with 11 bases left in between. The DNA for the CDR3 is TGTGCCATCAGCGAAAGGGTACGCACAGATACGCAGTATTTT. Its protein is CAISERVRTDTQYF.

This chain's CDR3 is CASSLALAGSSETQYF. The CDR3, as DNA: TGTGCCAGCAGCTTAGCCCTAGCGGGATCATCGGAGACCCAGTACTTC. This sequence joins TRBV11-2 and TRBJ2-5; 9 positions agree with TRBD2. Germline CDR1 reads SGHAT; CDR2 reads FQNNGV. The CDR3 contains 16 residues. The trim removed 1 base at V and 5 bases at J, leaving 8 bases unmatched.

The V gene is TRBV25-1, the J gene TRBJ1-2; 11 bases fit TRBD1. CDR3 length: 17 amino acids. Germline V gives CDR1 MGHDK, CDR2 SYGVNS. V was pared by 3 bases and J by 4 bases, with 10 bases of the junction left unmatched. CDR3 bases: TGTGCCAGCAGTGAGCCGGGACAGGGGGGATATGGCTATGGCTACACCTTC. Protein sequence: CASSEPGQGGYGYGYTF.

CDR3 residues: CASSLETTGSGSPLHF. The CDR3 DNA reads TGTGCCAGCAGCTTAGAAACGACAGGAAGCGGATCACCCCTCCACTTT. This rearrangement joins TRBV7-9 to TRBJ1-6, with D perhaps TRBD1 (6 bases). Between the trimmed V and J ends, which lost 1 base and 10 bases, there was a span of 17 bases. CDR3 length: 16 residues. The germline V gene encodes CDR1 SEHNR and CDR2 FQNEAQ (reference sequence).

Only a few counts were recorded for this clonotype. The chain joins TRBV4-2 to TRBJ2-7, with 8 bases lining up with TRBD2. The CDR3 runs 15 residues. Unmatched junction bases numbered 9, after V lost 3 bases and J lost 5 bases. Germline CDR1 and CDR2: LGHNA and YNFKEQ. The CDR3 loop is CASSQYRAGDHEQYF. For the CDR3, the DNA is TGTGCCAGCAGCCAGTATCGAGCGGGAGACCACGAGCAGTACTTC.

With regard to this clonotype: Sequence at one end of the junction differs from germline and may be a read error. The chain has TRBV6-5 and TRBJ2-5; D gene unclear. Germline CDR1 reads MNHEY; CDR2 reads SVGAGI. This CDR3 has 13 amino acids. CDR3 amino acids: CASSPWTQEAQYF. The CDR3 nucleotides read TGTGCCAGCAGTCCGTGGACCCAAGAGGCCCAGTACTTC.

The gene calls are TRBV11-2 and TRBJ2-5; 8 nucleotides agree with TRBD2. V lost 1 base, J lost 11 bases, and 9 bases stayed unmatched. Germline CDR1 and CDR2: SGHAT and FQNNGV. The CDR3 length is 14 residues. CDR3: CASSLVVRAGEQYF. In DNA form, the CDR3 reads TGTGCCAGCAGCTTAGTTGTCCGAGCGGGAGAGCAGTACTTC.

This chain uses TRBV9 with TRBJ2-7, with D hard to call. Germline-derived CDR1 and CDR2 are SGDLS and YYNGEE. The V end was cut by 2 bases, the J end by 1 base, with 13 bases between. This CDR3 has 15 amino acids. The CDR3 reads CASSVAPSGSYEQYF. CDR3 bases: TGTGCCAGCAGCGTTGCGCCATCTGGTTCCTACGAGCAGTACTTC.

The chain links TRBV20-1 to TRBJ1-1, with 8 nucleotides matching TRBD1. The ends lost 5 bases at V and 4 bases at J; junction bases unmatched: 12. From germline, CDR1 is DFQATT and CDR2 SNEGSKA (reference sequence). The CDR3 spans 15 residues. The CDR3 sequence is CSAPPPDRVSTEAFF. The CDR3 DNA sequence: TGCAGTGCTCCCCCCCCGGACAGGGTATCCACTGAAGCTTTCTTT.